The present TCR beta chain was sequenced within a study of blood T cell repertoires in COVID-19. About the research overall: The United States, Italy and Spain supplied acute and convalescent COVID-19 samples. The cDNA or gDNA used as material had been derived from T cells, B-cell-depleted T cells, or PBMCs.

Repertoires were generated with immunoSEQ multiplex PCR, while TCRdb's copy carries only in-frame clones and drops some. The table lists 230,000 or so clones, approximately 90% of them singletons. The age range of participants was 18 to 89 years, with residence in about 25 US areas. Participants' own reports of clinical history determined their cohort assignment. This clone was counted a single time. The CDR3 extends over 14 amino acids. Germline CDR1 SGHDN, CDR2 FVKESK. Unmatched junction bases numbered 2, after V lost 3 bases and J lost 4 bases. The sequence came from a woman in her thirties or forties with acute COVID-19. The sequenced sample consisted of PBMCs or T cells enriched from blood (not recorded which). The J gene is TRBJ1-2, the V gene TRBV14; 10 nucleotides align to TRBD1. CDR3 sequence: CASSQGDRGYGYTF. The CDR3 DNA sequence: TGTGCCAGCAGCCAGGGGGACAGGGGCTATGGCTACACCTTC.